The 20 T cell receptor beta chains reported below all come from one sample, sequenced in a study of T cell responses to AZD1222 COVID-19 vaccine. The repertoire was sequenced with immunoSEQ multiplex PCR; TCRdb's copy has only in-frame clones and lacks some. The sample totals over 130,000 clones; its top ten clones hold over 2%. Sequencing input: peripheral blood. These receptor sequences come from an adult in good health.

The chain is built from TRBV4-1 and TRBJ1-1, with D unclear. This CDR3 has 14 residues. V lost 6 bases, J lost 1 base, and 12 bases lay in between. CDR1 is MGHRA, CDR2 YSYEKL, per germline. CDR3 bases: TGCGCCAGCAGAGACCCGACGTCGAACACTGAAGCTTTCTTT. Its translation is CASRDPTSNTEAFF.

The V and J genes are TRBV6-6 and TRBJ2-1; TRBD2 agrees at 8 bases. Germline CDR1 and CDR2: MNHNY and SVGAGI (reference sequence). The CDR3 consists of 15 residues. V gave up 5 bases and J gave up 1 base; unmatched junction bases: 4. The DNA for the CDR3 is TGTGCCAGCAGTCCCCGGGGGGGTTCCTACAATGAGCAGTTCTTC. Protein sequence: CASSPRGGSYNEQFF.

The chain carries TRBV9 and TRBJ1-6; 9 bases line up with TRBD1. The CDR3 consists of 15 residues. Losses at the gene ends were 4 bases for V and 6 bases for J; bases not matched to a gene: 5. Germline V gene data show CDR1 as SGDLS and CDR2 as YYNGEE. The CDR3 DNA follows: TGTGCCAGCAGCCCAGGACAGGGGCGTAATTCACCCCTCCACTTT. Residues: CASSPGQGRNSPLHF.

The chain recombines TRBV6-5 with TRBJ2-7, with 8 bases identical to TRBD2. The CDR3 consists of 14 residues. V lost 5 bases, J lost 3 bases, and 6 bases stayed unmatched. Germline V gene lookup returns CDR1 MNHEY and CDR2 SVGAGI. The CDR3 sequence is CASSPGGAGYEQYF. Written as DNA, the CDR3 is TGTGCCAGCAGTCCGGGGGGGGCCGGCTACGAGCAGTACTTC.

CDR3 region: CASNGRGPGEKLFF. In DNA, the CDR3 is TGTGCCAGCAATGGCAGGGGGCCTGGTGAAAAACTGTTTTTT. The chain joins TRBV2 to TRBJ1-4; 8 nucleotides match TRBD1. The CDR3 sequence is 14 residues long. The V and J ends lost 7 bases and 7 bases, in that order; junction bases with no gene match: 8. Germline values: CDR1 SNHLY, CDR2 FYNNEI.

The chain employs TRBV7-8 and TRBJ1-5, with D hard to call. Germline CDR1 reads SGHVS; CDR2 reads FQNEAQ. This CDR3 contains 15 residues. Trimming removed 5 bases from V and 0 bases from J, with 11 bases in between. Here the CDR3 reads CASSKGLNSNQPQHF. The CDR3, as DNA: TGTGCCAGCAGCAAAGGACTCAATAGCAATCAGCCCCAGCATTTT.

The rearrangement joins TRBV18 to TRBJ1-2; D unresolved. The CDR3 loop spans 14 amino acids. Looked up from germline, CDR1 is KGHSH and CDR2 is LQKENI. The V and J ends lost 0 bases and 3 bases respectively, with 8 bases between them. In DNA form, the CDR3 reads TGTGCCAGCTCACCACCGGAGAGGGACTATGGCTACACCTTC. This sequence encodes CASSPPERDYGYTF.

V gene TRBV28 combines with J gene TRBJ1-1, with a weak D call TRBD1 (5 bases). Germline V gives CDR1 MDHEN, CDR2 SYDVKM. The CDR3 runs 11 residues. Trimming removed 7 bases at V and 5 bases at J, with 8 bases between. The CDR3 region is CASTGGTEAFF. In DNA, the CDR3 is TGTGCCAGCACGGGGGGGACTGAAGCTTTCTTT.

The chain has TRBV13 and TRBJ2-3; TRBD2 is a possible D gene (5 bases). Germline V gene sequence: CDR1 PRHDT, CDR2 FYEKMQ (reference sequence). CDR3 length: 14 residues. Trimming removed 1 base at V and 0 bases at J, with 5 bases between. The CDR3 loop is CASSLAGSTDTQYF. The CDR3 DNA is TGTGCCAGCAGCTTAGCGGGGAGCACAGATACGCAGTATTTT.

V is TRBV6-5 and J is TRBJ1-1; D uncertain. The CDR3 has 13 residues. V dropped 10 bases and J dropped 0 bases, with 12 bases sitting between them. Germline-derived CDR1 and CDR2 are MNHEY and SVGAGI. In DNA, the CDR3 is TGTGCCATACAAGACACTTTGAACACTGAAGCTTTCTTT. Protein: CAIQDTLNTEAFF.

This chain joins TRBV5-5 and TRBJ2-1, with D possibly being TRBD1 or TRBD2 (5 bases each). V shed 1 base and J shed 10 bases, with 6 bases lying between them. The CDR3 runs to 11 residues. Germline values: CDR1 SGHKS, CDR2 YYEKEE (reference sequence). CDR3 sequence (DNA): TGTGCCAGCAGCTTGTGGGGGGAGCAGTTCTTC. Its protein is CASSLWGEQFF.

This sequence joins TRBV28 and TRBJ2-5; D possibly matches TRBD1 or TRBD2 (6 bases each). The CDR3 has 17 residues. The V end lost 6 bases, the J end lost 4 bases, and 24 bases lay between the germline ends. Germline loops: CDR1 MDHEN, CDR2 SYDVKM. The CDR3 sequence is CASSPGRTGARGETQYF. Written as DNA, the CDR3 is TGTGCCAGCAGCCCAGGTCGGACGGGGGCGCGAGGAGAGACCCAGTACTTC.

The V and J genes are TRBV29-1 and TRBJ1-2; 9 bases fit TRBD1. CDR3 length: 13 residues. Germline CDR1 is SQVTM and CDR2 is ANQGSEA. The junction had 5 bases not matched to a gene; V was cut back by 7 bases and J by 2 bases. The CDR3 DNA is TGCAGCGGGGGAGACAGGGGGAACTATGGCTACACCTTC. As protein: CSGGDRGNYGYTF.

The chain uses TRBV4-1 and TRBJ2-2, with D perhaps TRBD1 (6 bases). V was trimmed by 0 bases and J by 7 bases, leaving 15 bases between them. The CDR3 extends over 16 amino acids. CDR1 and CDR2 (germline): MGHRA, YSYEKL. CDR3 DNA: TGCGCCAGCAGCCAAGAAGACAGGCGGTTAGGCGGGGAGCTGTTTTTT. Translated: CASSQEDRRLGGELFF.

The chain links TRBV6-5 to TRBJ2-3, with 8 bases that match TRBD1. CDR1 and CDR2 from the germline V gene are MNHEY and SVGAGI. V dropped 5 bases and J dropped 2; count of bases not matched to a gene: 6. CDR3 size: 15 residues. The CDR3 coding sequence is TGTGCCAGCAGTAGGACAGGGCGATCCACAGATACGCAGTATTTT. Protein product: CASSRTGRSTDTQYF.

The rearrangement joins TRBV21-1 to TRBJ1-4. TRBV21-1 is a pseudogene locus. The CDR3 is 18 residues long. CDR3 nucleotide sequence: TGTGCCAGCAGCAGTAACAGTCTCCTCAAGGGAGTAGGGGAAAAACTGTTTTTT. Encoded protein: CASSSNSLLKGVGEKLFF.

The CDR3 reads CASSLAPLNSNTEAFF. The CDR3, as DNA: TGTGCCAGCAGCTTAGCCCCCCTCAACTCGAACACTGAAGCTTTCTTT. This chain links TRBV7-6 with TRBJ1-1; D is unresolved. This CDR3 has 16 residues. Germline assignment: CDR1 SGHVS and CDR2 FNYEAQ. Trimming took 0 bases from V and 1 from J, leaving 12 bases between them.

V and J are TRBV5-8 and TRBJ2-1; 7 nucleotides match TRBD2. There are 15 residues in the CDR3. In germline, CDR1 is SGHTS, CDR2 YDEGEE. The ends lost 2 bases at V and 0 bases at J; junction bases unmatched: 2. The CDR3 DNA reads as TGTGCCAGCAGCTTAGCGGGGCGCTCCTACAATGAGCAGTTCTTC. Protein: CASSLAGRSYNEQFF.

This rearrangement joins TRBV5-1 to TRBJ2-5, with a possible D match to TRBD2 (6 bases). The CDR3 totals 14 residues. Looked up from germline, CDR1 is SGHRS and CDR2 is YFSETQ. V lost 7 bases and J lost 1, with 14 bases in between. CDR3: CASRLVGGQETQYF. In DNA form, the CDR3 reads TGCGCCAGCCGCCTGGTGGGGGGCCAAGAGACCCAGTACTTC.

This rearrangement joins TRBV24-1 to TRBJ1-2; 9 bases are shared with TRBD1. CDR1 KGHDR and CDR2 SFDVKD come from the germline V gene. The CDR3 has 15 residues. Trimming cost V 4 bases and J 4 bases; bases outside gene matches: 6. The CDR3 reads CATSEPGTGFYGYTF. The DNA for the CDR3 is TGTGCCACCAGTGAACCCGGGACAGGGTTCTATGGCTACACCTTC.